A selection of T cell receptor beta chains follows, all from one sample in a study of blood T cell repertoires in COVID-19. TCRdb's copy holds only in-frame clones and misses some; the assay was immunoSEQ multiplex PCR. Counted here are over 100,000 clones, just under 95% occurring once; the ten biggest clones make up more than 1.5%. The sequenced material came from peripheral blood. The receptors here all came from a woman in her fifties or sixties with COVID-19, enrolled during active disease. Both conserved end residues are part of each CDR3. The D gene is left open where the match is weak. The listing skips clone size in some rows; elsewhere it reads once, few, many or a size class.

j_gene: TRBJ2-5; abundance: .; d_gene: TRBD2; v_gene: TRBV28; len: 15; CDR3nt: TGTGCCAGCAGTTCCCTCCTAGCGGACCAAGAGACCCAGTACTTC; CDR3aa: CASSSLLADQETQYF
j_gene: TRBJ2-1; abundance: .; d_gene: .; v_gene: TRBV7-7; len: 14; CDR3nt: TGTGCCAGCAGCTTAGCGGGGGGGGCCAATGAGCAGTTCTTC; CDR3aa: CASSLAGGANEQFF
j_gene: TRBJ1-1; abundance: .; d_gene: TRBD1; v_gene: TRBV7-2; len: 15; CDR3nt: TGTGCCAGCAGCTTGGGGACAGGTGGGAACACTGAAGCTTTCTTT; CDR3aa: CASSLGTGGNTEAFF
j_gene: TRBJ1-1; abundance: .; d_gene: TRBD1; v_gene: TRBV19; len: 16; CDR3nt: TGTGCCAGTAATAGGGACAGGGCCCCCGTTATGGCTGAAGCTTTCTTT; CDR3aa: CASNRDRAPVMAEAFF
j_gene: TRBJ1-1; abundance: .; d_gene: .; v_gene: TRBV7-2; len: 14; CDR3nt: TGTGCCAGCAGCTCCCGATCCACAAACACTGAAGCTTTCTTT; CDR3aa: CASSSRSTNTEAFF
j_gene: TRBJ1-1; abundance: .; d_gene: .; v_gene: TRBV28; len: 13; CDR3nt: TGTGCCAGCAGAGCCCCAGGGAACACTGAAGCTTTCTTT; CDR3aa: CASRAPGNTEAFF
j_gene: TRBJ1-5; abundance: .; d_gene: TRBD1; v_gene: TRBV27; len: 15; CDR3nt: TGTGCCAGCAGTCCCGGGACAGGGGGAGGACAGCCCCAGCATTTT; CDR3aa: CASSPGTGGGQPQHF
j_gene: TRBJ1-6; abundance: .; d_gene: .; v_gene: TRBV19; len: 15; CDR3nt: TGTGCCAGTAGTATTTTGGCAGGGGACGGTTCACCCCTCCACTTT; CDR3aa: CASSILAGDGSPLHF
j_gene: TRBJ1-4; abundance: .; d_gene: .; v_gene: TRBV5-1; len: 16; CDR3nt: TGCGCCAGCAGCTTGGGCAGAATGCAGGGATTCGAAAAACTGTTTTTT; CDR3aa: CASSLGRMQGFEKLFF
j_gene: TRBJ1-1; abundance: .; d_gene: .; v_gene: TRBV21-1; len: 15; CDR3nt: TGTGCCAGCAGCACTGAGACAGGGAGGAACACTGAAGCTTTCTTT; CDR3aa: CASSTETGRNTEAFF
j_gene: TRBJ2-7; abundance: .; d_gene: .; v_gene: TRBV7-2; len: 11; CDR3nt: TGTGCCAGCAGCCTGTCCTACGAGCAGTACTTC; CDR3aa: CASSLSYEQYF
j_gene: TRBJ1-1; abundance: once; d_gene: TRBD1; v_gene: TRBV9; len: 14; CDR3nt: TGTGCCAGCAGCGAGAGGACAGGGATGACTGAAGCTTTCTTT; CDR3aa: CASSERTGMTEAFF
j_gene: TRBJ2-6; abundance: .; d_gene: .; v_gene: TRBV27; len: 18; CDR3nt: TGTGCCAGCAGTTTATCCTCAGGGATTAAGTCTGGGGCCAACGTCCTGACTTTC; CDR3aa: CASSLSSGIKSGANVLTF
j_gene: TRBJ2-7; abundance: .; d_gene: TRBD1; v_gene: TRBV5-5; len: 16; CDR3nt: TGTGCCAGCAGCCGACTGGGAGGGACAGGGGGCTACGAGCAGTACTTC; CDR3aa: CASSRLGGTGGYEQYF
j_gene: TRBJ1-4; abundance: .; d_gene: TRBD1; v_gene: TRBV19; len: 13; CDR3nt: TGTGCCAGTACGGGGACAGGGGGTGAAAAACTGTTTTTT; CDR3aa: CASTGTGGEKLFF
j_gene: TRBJ1-1; abundance: .; d_gene: TRBD1; v_gene: TRBV19; len: 14; CDR3nt: TGTGCCAGTAGTATACAGGGGGTGGGTACTGAAGCTTTCTTT; CDR3aa: CASSIQGVGTEAFF
j_gene: TRBJ2-7; abundance: .; d_gene: TRBD2; v_gene: TRBV11-3; len: 17; CDR3nt: TGTGCCAGCAGCCCCAGGACTAGCGGGGGGCTTTCCTACGAGCAGTACTTC; CDR3aa: CASSPRTSGGLSYEQYF
j_gene: TRBJ1-2; abundance: .; d_gene: TRBD1; v_gene: TRBV3-1/TRBV3-2; len: 15; CDR3nt: TGTGCCAGCAGCCAAACCTCAGGGGGCATCTATGGCTACACCTTC; CDR3aa: CASSQTSGGIYGYTF
j_gene: TRBJ1-3; abundance: .; d_gene: TRBD1; v_gene: TRBV6-5; len: 16; CDR3nt: TGTGCCAGCAGTTACTCGACAGGGGTCGCTGGAAACACCATATATTTT; CDR3aa: CASSYSTGVAGNTIYF
j_gene: TRBJ1-2; abundance: .; d_gene: TRBD1; v_gene: TRBV5-1; len: 14; CDR3nt: TGCGCCAGCAGCTTGACAGGGGGGAACTATGGCTACACCTTC; CDR3aa: CASSLTGGNYGYTF
j_gene: TRBJ2-1; abundance: .; d_gene: TRBD1; v_gene: TRBV27; len: 13; CDR3nt: TGTGCCAGCAGTATTACAGGGGTCAATGAGCAGTTCTTC; CDR3aa: CASSITGVNEQFF
j_gene: TRBJ1-5; abundance: .; d_gene: .; v_gene: TRBV7-9; len: 16; CDR3nt: TGTGCCAGCAGCCCCGCCTCAGGGTTCGCTAATCAGCCCCAGCATTTT; CDR3aa: CASSPASGFANQPQHF
j_gene: TRBJ1-1; abundance: few; d_gene: .; v_gene: TRBV28; len: 11; CDR3nt: TGTGCCAGCACAGGGGACACTGAAGCTTTCTTT; CDR3aa: CASTGDTEAFF
j_gene: TRBJ2-7; abundance: .; d_gene: .; v_gene: TRBV29-1; len: 14; CDR3nt: TGCAGCGTTCTCCTCGACAGTCCCTCCTACGAGCAGTACTTC; CDR3aa: CSVLLDSPSYEQYF
j_gene: TRBJ1-1; abundance: .; d_gene: .; v_gene: TRBV27; len: 13; CDR3nt: TGTGCCAGCGGGTGGGCAGGGCGGACTGAAGCTTTCTTT; CDR3aa: CASGWAGRTEAFF
j_gene: TRBJ2-3; abundance: .; d_gene: TRBD2; v_gene: TRBV28; len: 15; CDR3nt: TGTGCCAGCAGCTCTCCGGGACTAGCGGCAGATACGCAGTATTTT; CDR3aa: CASSSPGLAADTQYF
j_gene: TRBJ2-7; abundance: .; d_gene: TRBD1; v_gene: TRBV19; len: 15; CDR3nt: TGTGCCAGTAGCAACCGGGACAGGATACCATACGAGCAGTACTTC; CDR3aa: CASSNRDRIPYEQYF
j_gene: TRBJ1-2; abundance: .; d_gene: .; v_gene: TRBV19; len: 14; CDR3nt: TGTGCCAGTAGGCGGGACGGCCAAAACTATGGCTACACCTTC; CDR3aa: CASRRDGQNYGYTF
j_gene: TRBJ2-2; abundance: .; d_gene: TRBD1; v_gene: TRBV3-1/TRBV3-2; len: 15; CDR3nt: TGTGCCAGCAGCCTAGGGGGCGCGAAAACCGGGGAGCTGTTTTTT; CDR3aa: CASSLGGAKTGELFF
j_gene: TRBJ1-1; abundance: .; d_gene: TRBD1; v_gene: TRBV11-3; len: 12; CDR3nt: TGTGCCAGCCAGGGGGCTGGGGATGAAGCTTTCTTT; CDR3aa: CASQGAGDEAFF
j_gene: TRBJ2-4; abundance: once; d_gene: .; v_gene: TRBV14; len: 16; CDR3nt: TGTGCCAGCAGCCAAGAATTGGCCCGTGGCAAAAACATTCAGTACTTC; CDR3aa: CASSQELARGKNIQYF
j_gene: TRBJ2-1; abundance: .; d_gene: .; v_gene: TRBV7-6; len: 12; CDR3nt: TGTGCCAGCAGCTTACAGTACAGTGAGCAGTTCTTC; CDR3aa: CASSLQYSEQFF
j_gene: TRBJ2-2; abundance: .; d_gene: TRBD1; v_gene: TRBV6-5; len: 13; CDR3nt: TGTGCCAGCAAGGGGGCCGGTCACGGGGAGCTGTTTTTT; CDR3aa: CASKGAGHGELFF
j_gene: TRBJ1-1; abundance: .; d_gene: TRBD1; v_gene: TRBV13; len: 15; CDR3nt: TGTGCCAGCAGCCCATGGGGACAGGGCGACACTGAAGCTTTCTTT; CDR3aa: CASSPWGQGDTEAFF
j_gene: TRBJ1-1; abundance: once; d_gene: .; v_gene: TRBV19; len: 15; CDR3nt: TGTGCCAGTAGTATAAGAGTTACCCTGAACACTGAAGCTTTCTTT; CDR3aa: CASSIRVTLNTEAFF
j_gene: TRBJ1-1; abundance: few; d_gene: TRBD1; v_gene: TRBV11-2; len: 14; CDR3nt: TGTGCCAGCAGCAACAGGGGGAGGAACACTGAAGCTTTCTTT; CDR3aa: CASSNRGRNTEAFF
j_gene: TRBJ1-2; abundance: .; d_gene: TRBD1; v_gene: TRBV4-1; len: 15; CDR3nt: TGCGCCAGCAGCCAAGAATGGACAGGCTTCTATGGCTACACCTTC; CDR3aa: CASSQEWTGFYGYTF
j_gene: TRBJ2-3; abundance: .; d_gene: TRBD2; v_gene: TRBV7-6; len: 16; CDR3nt: TGTGCCAGCAGCCGAGCGGGGGGAGGGGGCACAGATACGCAGTATTTT; CDR3aa: CASSRAGGGGTDTQYF
j_gene: TRBJ2-3; abundance: once; d_gene: .; v_gene: TRBV30; len: 10; CDR3nt: TGTGCCTGGGGGGGGGATACGCAGTATTTT; CDR3aa: CAWGGDTQYF
j_gene: TRBJ1-3; abundance: .; d_gene: TRBD1; v_gene: TRBV28; len: 14; CDR3nt: TGTGCCAGCATTGACAGGGGGCGCGGAAACACCATATATTTT; CDR3aa: CASIDRGRGNTIYF
j_gene: TRBJ1-1; abundance: .; d_gene: .; v_gene: TRBV5-8; len: 15; CDR3nt: TGTGCCAGCACTGGGGCGGGGTGGGATAGCACTGAAGCTTTCTTT; CDR3aa: CASTGAGWDSTEAFF
j_gene: TRBJ1-2; abundance: .; d_gene: .; v_gene: TRBV4-1; len: 15; CDR3nt: TGCGCCAGCAGCCAAGAGGGGGGTCTTTACTATGGCTACACCTTC; CDR3aa: CASSQEGGLYYGYTF
j_gene: TRBJ2-1; abundance: once; d_gene: TRBD1; v_gene: TRBV15; len: 17; CDR3nt: TGTGCCACCAGCAGAGATTCCCGGACAGGGTACAGAAATGAGCAGTTCTTC; CDR3aa: CATSRDSRTGYRNEQFF
j_gene: TRBJ1-5; abundance: once; d_gene: .; v_gene: TRBV19; len: 17; CDR3nt: TGTGCCAGTAGTATCCCACCGGTGGCAGGGCAGGATCAGCCCCAGCATTTT; CDR3aa: CASSIPPVAGQDQPQHF
j_gene: TRBJ1-2; abundance: .; d_gene: .; v_gene: TRBV11-3; len: 13; CDR3nt: TGTGCCAGCAGCTCGACCGGGACTAGAGGCTACACCTTC; CDR3aa: CASSSTGTRGYTF
j_gene: TRBJ2-5; abundance: .; d_gene: TRBD2; v_gene: TRBV5-6; len: 16; CDR3nt: TGTGCCAGCAGCTTGATTGGCGGGGGAAGCACGGAGACCCAGTACTTC; CDR3aa: CASSLIGGGSTETQYF
j_gene: TRBJ2-3; abundance: .; d_gene: .; v_gene: TRBV6-5; len: 13; CDR3nt: TGTGCCAGCAGCTCCCCCGGGGCAGATACGCAGTATTTT; CDR3aa: CASSSPGADTQYF